The 6 T cell receptor beta chains reported below all come from one sample, sequenced in a study of blood T cell repertoires in COVID-19. Clones were read by immunoSEQ multiplex PCR, and TCRdb kept only the in-frame ones, dropping some. This table holds tens of thousands of clones, more than 75% found once. Sequences were obtained from peripheral blood. The origin of the receptors is a woman in her seventies with acute or convalescent COVID-19.

This chain links TRBV7-2 with TRBJ1-1; no reliable D call. CDR1 is SGHTA, CDR2 FQGNSA, per germline. The ends were cut back, 1 base at V and 0 bases at J, with 3 bases in the middle. The CDR3 contains 13 residues. CDR3 amino acids: CASSLVMNTEAFF. CDR3 bases: TGTGCCAGCAGCTTAGTTATGAACACTGAAGCTTTCTTT.

V and J are TRBV9 and TRBJ1-1; the D is unclear. The CDR3 is 14 amino acids. The germline V gene encodes CDR1 SGDLS and CDR2 YYNGEE. Trimming pared 3 bases from V and 7 bases from J, leaving 16 bases between. CDR3 nucleotide sequence: TGTGCCAGCAGCGCCGATACCGGGTTAATTGAAGCTTTCTTT. The encoded protein is CASSADTGLIEAFF.

This sequence joins TRBV6-2 or TRBV6-3 and TRBJ1-1; a possible D gene is TRBD1 (6 bases). From germline, CDR1 is MNHEY and CDR2 SVGEGT. Between the trimmed V and J ends, which lost 0 bases and 0 bases, there was a span of 8 bases. This CDR3 has 15 amino acids. CDR3: CASSYSGAVNTEAFF. The CDR3 bases are TGTGCCAGCAGTTACTCGGGGGCCGTGAACACTGAAGCTTTCTTT.

This chain uses TRBV29-1 with TRBJ1-1; possibly TRBD1 for D (6 bases). Trimming pared 6 bases from V and 1 base from J, leaving 12 bases between. CDR1 and CDR2 from the germline V gene are SQVTM and ANQGSEA. The CDR3 totals 13 residues. CDR3 bases: TGCAGCGTGATGACAGGACCGAACACTGAAGCTTTCTTT. As protein: CSVMTGPNTEAFF.

The rearrangement joins TRBV4-2 to TRBJ1-4; no clear D gene. Per the germline V gene, CDR1 is LGHNA and CDR2 is YNFKEQ. Trimming shortened V by 7 bases and J by 0 bases, and 21 bases separated the two germline ends. This CDR3 has 18 amino acids. CDR3 DNA: TGTGCCAGCAACCTGTGGGGTGGTCCGGAGGCAACTAATGAAAAACTGTTTTTT. Translating it yields CASNLWGGPEATNEKLFF.

This clone is a singleton in its sample. This sequence joins TRBV5-8 and TRBJ2-3, with D perhaps matching TRBD2 (7 bases). V dropped 3 bases and J dropped 0 bases, with 11 bases sitting between them. The CDR3 length is 15 residues. Germline V gene lookup returns CDR1 SGHTS and CDR2 YDEGEE. The DNA of the CDR3 is TGTGCCAGCAGCTCGGGGGGCCTTAGCACAGATACGCAGTATTTT. Its translation: CASSSGGLSTDTQYF.